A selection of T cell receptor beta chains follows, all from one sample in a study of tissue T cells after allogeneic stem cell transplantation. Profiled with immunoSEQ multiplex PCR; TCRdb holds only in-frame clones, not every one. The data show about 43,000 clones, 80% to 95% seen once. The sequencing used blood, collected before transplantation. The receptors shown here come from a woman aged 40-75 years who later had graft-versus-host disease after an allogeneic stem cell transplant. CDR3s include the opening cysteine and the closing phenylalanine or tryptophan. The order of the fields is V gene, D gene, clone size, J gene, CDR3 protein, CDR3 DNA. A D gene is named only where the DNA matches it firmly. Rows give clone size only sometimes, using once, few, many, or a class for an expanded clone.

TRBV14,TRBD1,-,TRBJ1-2,CASSIDRGRGYTF,TGTGCCAGCAGCATAGACAGGGGTAGAGGCTACACCTTC
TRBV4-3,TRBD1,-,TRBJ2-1,CASSFSTGGDEQFF,TGCGCCAGCAGCTTTTCGACAGGGGGGGATGAGCAGTTCTTC
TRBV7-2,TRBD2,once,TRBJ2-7,CASSLGLAYYEQYF,TGTGCCAGCAGCTTGGGACTAGCTTACTACGAGCAGTACTTC
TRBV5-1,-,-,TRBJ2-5,CASSLVAGNQETQYF,TGCGCCAGCAGCTTGGTCGCAGGGAACCAAGAGACCCAGTACTTC
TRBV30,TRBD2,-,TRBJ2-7,CAWSSAGGDEQYF,TGTGCCTGGAGCTCAGCGGGAGGGGACGAGCAGTACTTC
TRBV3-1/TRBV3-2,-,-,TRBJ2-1,CASTWAGSSYNEQFF,TGTGCCAGCACCTGGGCAGGAAGCTCCTACAATGAGCAGTTCTTC
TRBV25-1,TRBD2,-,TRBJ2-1,CASTDLLAGSYNEQFF,TGTGCCAGCACCGACCTTTTAGCGGGGTCCTACAATGAGCAGTTCTTC
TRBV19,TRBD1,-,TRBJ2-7,CATAMGQTYEQYF,TGTGCCACCGCGATGGGACAGACCTACGAGCAGTACTTC
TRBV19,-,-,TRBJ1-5,CASRRGRNQPQHF,TGTGCCTCAAGGAGGGGGAGGAATCAGCCCCAGCATTTT
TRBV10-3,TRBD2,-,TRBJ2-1,CAIFAGGVGEQFF,TGTGCCATCTTCGCGGGAGGTGTGGGTGAGCAGTTCTTC
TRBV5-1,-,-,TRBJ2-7,CASSYNRAEQYF,TGCGCCAGCAGCTATAACAGGGCCGAGCAGTACTTC
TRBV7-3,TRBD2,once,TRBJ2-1,CASSSQGGLANYNEQFF,TGTGCCAGCAGCTCCCAGGGGGGACTAGCGAACTACAATGAGCAGTTCTTC
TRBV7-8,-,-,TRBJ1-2,CASSLVGAVYYGYTF,TGTGCCAGCAGCTTAGTTGGAGCAGTATACTATGGCTACACCTTC
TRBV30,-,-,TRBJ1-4,CAWSQRTYEKLFF,TGTGCCTGGAGCCAAAGAACGTATGAAAAACTGTTTTTT
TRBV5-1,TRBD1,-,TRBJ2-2,CASSQQGAHTGELFF,TGCGCCAGCAGCCAACAGGGGGCGCACACCGGGGAGCTGTTTTTT
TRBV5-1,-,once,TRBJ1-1,CASSLMGAGNTEAFF,TGCGCCAGCAGCTTGATGGGGGCGGGGAACACTGAAGCTTTCTTT
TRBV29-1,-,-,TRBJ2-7,CSVESENYEQYF,TGCAGCGTTGAGTCAGAAAACTACGAGCAGTACTTC
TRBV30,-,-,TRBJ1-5,CAWRLGGPQHF,TGTGCCTGGAGACTGGGGGGGCCCCAGCATTTT
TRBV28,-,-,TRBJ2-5,CASTSPYGGVGFQETQYF,TGTGCCAGCACTTCACCTTACGGGGGCGTGGGTTTCCAAGAGACCCAGTACTTC
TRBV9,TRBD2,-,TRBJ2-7,CASSPTGGIYEQYF,TGTGCCAGCAGCCCCACCGGGGGGATCTACGAGCAGTACTTC
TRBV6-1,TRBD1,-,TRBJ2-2,CASSEQGVVTGELFF,TGTGCCAGCAGTGAACAGGGGGTCGTCACCGGGGAGCTGTTTTTT
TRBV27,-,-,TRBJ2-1,CASSLAPPSYNEQFF,TGTGCCAGCAGTTTAGCACCTCCCTCCTACAATGAGCAGTTCTTC
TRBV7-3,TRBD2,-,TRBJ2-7,CASSLTKTPSGSSYEQYF,TGTGCCAGCAGCTTAACAAAGACCCCTAGCGGGAGCTCCTACGAGCAGTACTTC
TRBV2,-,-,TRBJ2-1,CASNEGGRYNEQFF,TGTGCCAGCAACGAGGGGGGGCGGTACAATGAGCAGTTCTTC
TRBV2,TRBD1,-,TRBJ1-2,CASTRDSYGYTF,TGTGCCAGCACCCGGGACAGCTATGGCTACACCTTC
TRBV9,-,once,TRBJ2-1,CASSVREGRGPYNEQFF,TGTGCCAGCAGCGTAAGAGAGGGGCGGGGACCCTACAATGAGCAGTTCTTC
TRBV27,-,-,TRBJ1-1,CASSLNTEAFF,TGTGCCAGCAGTTTGAACACTGAAGCTTTCTTT
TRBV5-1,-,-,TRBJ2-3,CASSLGSSVTDTQYF,TGCGCCAGCAGCTTGGGTTCTAGCGTAACAGATACGCAGTATTTT
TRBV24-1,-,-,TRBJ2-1,CATSGFRNEQFF,TGTGCCACCAGTGGGTTCAGGAATGAGCAGTTCTTC
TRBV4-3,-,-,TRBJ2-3,CASSQEFQLDTQYF,TGCGCCAGCAGCCAAGAGTTCCAGCTTGATACGCAGTATTTT
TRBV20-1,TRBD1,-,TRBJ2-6,CSASRQGAHSGANVLTF,TGCAGTGCTAGTAGACAGGGGGCCCACTCTGGGGCCAACGTCCTGACTTTC
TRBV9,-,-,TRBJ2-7,CASSVAPSQGREQYF,TGTGCCAGCAGCGTAGCGCCTAGCCAAGGGAGGGAGCAGTACTTC
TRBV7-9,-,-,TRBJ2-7,CASSLGNGRQYF,TGTGCCAGCAGCTTAGGGAACGGGAGGCAGTACTTC
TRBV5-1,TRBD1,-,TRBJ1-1,CASRQGISMNTEAFF,TGCGCCTCTAGACAGGGGATAAGCATGAACACTGAAGCTTTCTTT
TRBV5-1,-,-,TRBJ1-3,CASSLGQESSGNTIYF,TGCGCCAGCAGCTTGGGACAGGAGAGCTCTGGAAACACCATATATTTT
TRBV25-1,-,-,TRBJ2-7,CASSVKDRDRYYEQYF,TGTGCCAGCAGTGTAAAGGACCGGGACCGATACTACGAGCAGTACTTC
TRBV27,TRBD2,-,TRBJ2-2,CASSAGGTGELFF,TGTGCCAGCAGCGCGGGGGGAACCGGGGAGCTGTTTTTT
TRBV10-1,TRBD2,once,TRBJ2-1,CASSSREELRNEQFF,TGCGCCAGCAGCTCGCGGGAGGAATTAAGGAATGAGCAGTTCTTC
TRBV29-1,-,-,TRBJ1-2,CSVERGGYGYTF,TGCAGCGTTGAACGGGGGGGTTATGGCTACACCTTC
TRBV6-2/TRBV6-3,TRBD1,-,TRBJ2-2,CASSYGTGTGELFF,TGTGCCAGCAGTTACGGGACAGGGACCGGGGAGCTGTTTTTT
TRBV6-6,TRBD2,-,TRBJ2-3,CASSRLAGGMRTDTQYF,TGTGCCAGCAGTCGACTAGCGGGAGGGATGAGAACAGATACGCAGTATTTT
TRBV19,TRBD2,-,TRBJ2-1,CASTPLAGGGNEQFF,TGTGCCAGTACCCCACTAGCGGGAGGAGGCAATGAGCAGTTCTTC
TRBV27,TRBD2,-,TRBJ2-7,CASRTSGYYEQYF,TGTGCCAGCAGAACTAGCGGGTACTACGAACAGTACTTC
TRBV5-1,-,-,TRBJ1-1,CASSLAGGGNTEAFF,TGCGCCAGCAGCTTGGCCGGAGGAGGCAACACTGAAGCTTTCTTT
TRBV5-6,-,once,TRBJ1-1,CASSLTIAAMNTEAFF,TGTGCCAGCAGCTTGACGATTGCTGCCATGAACACTGAAGCTTTCTTT
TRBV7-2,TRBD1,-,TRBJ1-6,CASSSTGGINSPLHF,TGTGCCAGCAGCTCGACAGGGGGCATTAATTCACCCCTCCACTTT
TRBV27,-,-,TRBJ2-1,CASSLLLGGYNEQFF,TGTGCCAGCAGTTTATTACTAGGGGGGTACAATGAGCAGTTCTTC
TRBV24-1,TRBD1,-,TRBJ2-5,CATSDLGRGPETQYF,TGTGCCACCAGTGATTTGGGCAGGGGGCCAGAGACCCAGTACTTC
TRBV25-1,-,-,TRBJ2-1,CASSEFNEQFF,TGTGCCAGCAGTGAATTTAATGAGCAGTTCTTC
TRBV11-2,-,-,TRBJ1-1,CASSSHTLRSTEAFF,TGTGCCAGCAGCTCCCATACCTTAAGGAGCACTGAAGCTTTCTTT
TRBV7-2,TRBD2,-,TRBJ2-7,CASSSYRLAPGIEQYF,TGTGCCAGCAGCTCCTATCGACTAGCGCCCGGTATTGAGCAGTACTTC
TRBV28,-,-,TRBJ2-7,CASSSTGTELYLYEQYF,TGTGCCAGCAGTTCTACCGGGACGGAGTTATACCTCTACGAGCAGTACTTC
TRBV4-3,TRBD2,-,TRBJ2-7,CASSQDRLAGVEQYF,TGCGCCAGCAGCCAAGATAGGCTAGCGGGAGTCGAGCAGTACTTC
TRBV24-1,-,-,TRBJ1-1,CATSESPEAFF,TGTGCCACCAGTGAAAGTCCTGAAGCTTTCTTT
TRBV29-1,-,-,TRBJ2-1,CSVNGAEGFYNEQFF,TGCAGCGTTAACGGGGCGGAAGGATTCTACAATGAGCAGTTCTTC
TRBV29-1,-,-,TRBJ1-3,CSVGGTTGNTIYF,TGCAGCGTCGGCGGGACAACTGGAAACACCATATATTTT
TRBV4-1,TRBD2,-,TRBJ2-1,CASSQDNSGRATEQFF,TGCGCCAGCAGCCAAGATAATAGCGGGAGGGCCACTGAGCAGTTCTTC
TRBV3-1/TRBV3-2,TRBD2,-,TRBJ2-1,CASSQMSGTYNEQFF,TGTGCCAGCAGCCAAATGAGCGGGACCTACAATGAGCAGTTCTTC
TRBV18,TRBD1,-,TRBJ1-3,CASSPSTPGGTLSGNTIYF,TGTGCCAGCTCACCGTCGACCCCAGGGGGAACCCTCTCTGGAAACACCATATATTTT